The clone carrying this T cell receptor (beta chain) has a handful of counts. Its antigen is not known. This entry belongs to a study of response to subunit inactivated influenza vaccine. The CDR3 spans 18 residues. V dropped 3 bases and J dropped 3; count of bases not matched to a gene: 8. Germline V gene sequence: CDR1 LGHDT, CDR2 YNNKEL (reference sequence). Using its own MiXCR run on the RT-PCR reads, TCRdb lists one record per CDR3 protein. The table shows around 580,000 distinct CDR3 sequences, with about 15% occurring only once. General study findings and limits: Each seasonal influenza vaccination recruits few new T cells, the authors suggested.

The clonotype was recovered from a man aged 45 to 65 who received an inactivated influenza vaccine. The material was PBMCs from blood, obtained 12 days after vaccination. V is TRBV3-1 and J is TRBJ2-5; 15 positions match TRBD2. This chain's CDR3 is CASSHLGLAGGVKETQYF. The CDR3 coding sequence is TGTGCCAGCAGCCATCTGGGACTAGCGGGGGGAGTTAAAGAGACCCAGTACTTC.